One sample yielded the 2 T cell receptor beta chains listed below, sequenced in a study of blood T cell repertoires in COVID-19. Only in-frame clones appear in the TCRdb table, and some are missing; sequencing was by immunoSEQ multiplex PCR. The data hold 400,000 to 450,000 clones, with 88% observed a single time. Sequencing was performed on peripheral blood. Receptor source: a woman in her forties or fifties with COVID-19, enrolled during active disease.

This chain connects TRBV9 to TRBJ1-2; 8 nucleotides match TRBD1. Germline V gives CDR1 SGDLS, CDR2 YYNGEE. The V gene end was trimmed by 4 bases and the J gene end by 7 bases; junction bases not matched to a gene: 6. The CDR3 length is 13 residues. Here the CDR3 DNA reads TGTGCCAGCAGCCCTTCCGACAGGGGTGGCTACACCTTC. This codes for CASSPSDRGGYTF. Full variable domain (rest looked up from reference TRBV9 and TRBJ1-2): DSGVTQTPKHLITATGQRVTLRCSPRSGDLSVYWYQQSLDQGLQFLIQYYNGEERAKGNILERFSAQQFPDLHSELNLSSLELGDSALYFCASSPSDRGGYTFGSGTRLTVV.

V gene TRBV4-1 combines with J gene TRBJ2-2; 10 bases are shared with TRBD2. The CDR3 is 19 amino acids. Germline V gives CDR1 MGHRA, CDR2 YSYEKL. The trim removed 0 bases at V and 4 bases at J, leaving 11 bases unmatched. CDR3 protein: CASSQDPRAGGLSTGELFF. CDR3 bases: TGCGCCAGCAGCCAAGACCCCAGAGCGGGGGGGTTGAGCACCGGGGAGCTGTTTTTT.